Presented here are 16 T cell receptor beta chains from one specimen sequenced in a study of cytomegalovirus exposure and HLA in healthy donors. Both 60 Vbeta primers and 13 Jbeta primers went into the PCR. This table comes from immunoSEQ multiplex PCR, and its TCRdb copy is limited to in-frame clones, with some not included. The table has under 150,000 clones, approximately 83% seen once. The sequencing input was PBMCs. The origin of the receptors is a woman younger than 30 in good health and CMV-seronegative.

The V and J genes are TRBV6-4 and TRBJ1-5; TRBD1 aligns across 10 bases. The germline V gene has CDR1 MRHNA and CDR2 SNTAGT. With 7 bases clipped from V and 6 bases from J, the junction kept 6 bases outside the gene matches. CDR3 length: 14 amino acids. In DNA form, the CDR3 reads TGTGCCAGCAAGGGGACAGGGGTTGGTCAGCCCCAGCATTTT. Encoded protein: CASKGTGVGQPQHF.

J is TRBJ1-5 and V is TRBV15; D ambiguous. V lost 0 bases to trimming and J lost 5 bases, with 11 bases between them. CDR3 length: 15 residues. CDR1 is LNHNV, CDR2 YYDKDF, per germline (reference sequence). As DNA, the CDR3 is TGTGCCACCAGCAGAGATATCGGGCGGGATCAGCCCCAGCATTTT. Translated, it gives CATSRDIGRDQPQHF.

The rearrangement uses TRBV28 and TRBJ2-2, with 10 bases matching TRBD1. With 5 bases clipped from V and 8 bases from J, the junction kept 8 bases outside the gene matches. This CDR3 contains 15 residues. Germline CDR1 MDHEN, CDR2 SYDVKM. CDR3 sequence (DNA): TGTGCCAGCAGTACCCGACAGGGGGCATCGGGGGAGCTGTTTTTT. The encoded protein is CASSTRQGASGELFF.

This chain uses TRBV10-3 with TRBJ1-4, with TRBD1 matching 9 bases. V trimming: 3 bases; J trimming: 8 bases; junction bases outside the gene matches: 7. Germline values: CDR1 ENHRY, CDR2 SYGVKD. CDR3 length equals 15 residues. In DNA form, the CDR3 reads TGTGCCATCAGTGAAACCGGGACAGGGAAGGAAAAACTGTTTTTT. Its translation: CAISETGTGKEKLFF.

In regard to this clone: Other nucleotide sequences from this sample produce the same CDR3. V gene TRBV14 combines with J gene TRBJ1-5; D uncertain. The V end was cut by 0 bases, the J end by 3 bases, with 3 bases between. CDR3 size: 13 residues. The germline gives CDR1 SGHDN, CDR2 FVKESK. CDR3 coding DNA: TGTGCCAGCAGCCAAGATCTCAATCAGCCCCAGCATTTT. The encoded protein is CASSQDLNQPQHF.

This clone showed up just a few times. The V and J genes are TRBV5-1 and TRBJ2-7, with D possibly being TRBD1 (6 bases). The CDR3 length is 12 residues. Germline values: CDR1 SGHRS, CDR2 YFSETQ. V lost 2 bases and J 6 bases, leaving 9 bases between the germline ends. The CDR3, as DNA: TGCGCCAGCAGCTTACACAGGGTCGAGCAGTACTTC. This gives the protein CASSLHRVEQYF. The variable domain in full, with the rest retrieved from reference TRBV5-1 and TRBJ2-7, is KAGVTQTPRYLIKTRGQQVTLSCSPISGHRSVSWYQQTPGQGLQFLFEYFSETQRNKGNFPGRFSGRQFSNSRSEMNVSTLELGDSALYLCASSLHRVEQYFGPGTRLTVT.

This chain connects TRBV5-1 to TRBJ1-2; a possible D gene is TRBD1 (5 bases). The CDR3 covers 14 residues. Trimming left V 1 base short and J 2 bases short, with 9 bases between. CDR1 and CDR2 (germline): SGHRS, YFSETQ. CDR3 sequence: CASSLLGANYGYTF. DNA of the CDR3: TGCGCCAGCAGCTTGTTAGGGGCGAACTATGGCTACACCTTC.

The chain employs TRBV10-3 and TRBJ2-3; TRBD1 is a possible D gene (6 bases). CDR1 is ENHRY and CDR2 is SYGVKD in the germline V gene. Trimming took off 2 bases at V and 2 bases at J, with 11 bases between the two ends. The CDR3 is made up of 15 amino acids. Here the CDR3 DNA reads TGTGCCATCAGTGAGACAGGGACACCCACAGATACGCAGTATTTT. It is translated as CAISETGTPTDTQYF.

The chain is built from TRBV9 and TRBJ1-2; D is unresolved. V shed 0 bases and J shed 2 bases, with 8 bases lying between them. This CDR3 has 14 amino acids. Germline V gene data show CDR1 as SGDLS and CDR2 as YYNGEE. CDR3 in amino acids: CASSVGRQNYGYTF. In DNA form, the CDR3 reads TGTGCCAGCAGCGTAGGGCGGCAAAACTATGGCTACACCTTC.

The V call is TRBV4-2, the J call TRBJ1-1; D not resolved. Germline V gives CDR1 LGHNA, CDR2 YNFKEQ. CDR3 length: 14 residues. V was trimmed by 0 bases and J by 0 bases, leaving 5 bases between them. Written as DNA, the CDR3 is TGTGCCAGCAGCCAAGATCAGTTGAACACTGAAGCTTTCTTT. Protein product: CASSQDQLNTEAFF.

This chain links TRBV18 with TRBJ1-2; 10 nucleotides line up with TRBD1. Germline V gene sequence: CDR1 KGHSH, CDR2 LQKENI. There are 15 residues in the CDR3. V was clipped by 5 bases and J by 8 bases; unmatched bases: 11. Here the CDR3 DNA reads TGTGCCAGCTCAACCACGGGACAGGGGCAAGAGGGCTACACCTTC. It translates to CASSTTGQGQEGYTF.

The chain has TRBV11-2 and TRBJ1-3, with D perhaps matching TRBD1 (6 bases). Germline values: CDR1 SGHAT, CDR2 FQNNGV. V was trimmed by 6 bases and J by 1 base, leaving 10 bases between them. The CDR3 loop spans 14 amino acids. The CDR3, as DNA: TGTGCCAGCAGATCAGACAGGTCTGGAAACACCATATATTTT. Translating it yields CASRSDRSGNTIYF.

The chain combines TRBV29-1 with TRBJ1-1; 7 nucleotides agree with TRBD1. The J segment lost 5 bases and the V segment lost 7 bases, leaving 13 bases of the junction unmatched. There are 14 residues in the CDR3. The germline V gene has CDR1 SQVTM and CDR2 ANQGSEA. This chain's CDR3 is CSGWLPTGETEAFF. The CDR3, as DNA: TGCAGCGGTTGGCTACCTACAGGGGAGACTGAAGCTTTCTTT.

Comments on this clone: The sample holds other DNA sequences that translate to the same CDR3. V usage is TRBV30 and J usage is TRBJ2-1, with TRBD2 identical over 13 bases. Trimming took 2 bases from V and 7 from J; bases not matched to a gene: 5. This CDR3 has 15 amino acids. CDR1 is GTSNPN, CDR2 SVGIG, per germline (reference sequence). The DNA for the CDR3 is TGTGCCTGGAGTACCTCGGGACTAGCGGGGAATGAGCAGTTCTTC. Amino acid sequence: CAWSTSGLAGNEQFF.

V gene TRBV6-1 combines with J gene TRBJ1-2; weak D call: TRBD1 (6 bases). Trimming cost V 3 bases and J 4 bases, with 18 bases left between them. The CDR3 covers 16 residues. Germline CDR1 is MNHNS and CDR2 is SASEGT. CDR3 loop: CASSEPAGAGVYGYTF. For the CDR3, the DNA is TGTGCCAGCAGTGAGCCCGCAGGGGCGGGTGTCTATGGCTACACCTTC.

The chain recombines TRBV5-4 with TRBJ2-3; tentatively, D is TRBD1 (5 bases). Germline CDR1 and CDR2: SGHNT and YYREEE (reference sequence). The CDR3 loop spans 16 amino acids. The germline V and J ends were trimmed by 0 bases and 1 base, with 12 bases remaining between them. DNA for the CDR3: TGTGCCAGCAGCTTGGAGGGGTACGCTCGCACAGATACGCAGTATTTT. Protein product: CASSLEGYARTDTQYF.